These 9 T cell receptor beta chains came from one sample sequenced in a study of blood T cell repertoires in COVID-19. Some clones are missing from TCRdb's copy, which holds only in-frame ones; the method was immunoSEQ multiplex PCR. The sample gives tens of thousands of clones, 85% of which show up once; roughly 37% is in the top ten. The sequenced sample was peripheral blood. These receptors all come from a man older than 75 with acute or convalescent COVID-19.

V usage is TRBV2 and J usage is TRBJ2-5; TRBD2 matches 8 bases. The CDR3 consists of 13 residues. CDR1 is SNHLY and CDR2 is FYNNEI in the germline V gene. J was trimmed by 4 bases and V by 4 bases; bases with no gene match: 2. The CDR3 sequence is CASSGLARETQYF. The CDR3 DNA sequence: TGTGCCAGCAGTGGACTAGCGAGAGAGACCCAGTACTTC.

CDR3 in amino acids: CASLAGAPPTSTDTQYF. DNA for the CDR3: TGCGCCAGTCTAGCGGGAGCCCCCCCTACTAGCACAGATACGCAGTATTTT. The chain employs TRBV5-1 and TRBJ2-3, with 10 bases lining up with TRBD2. J gave up 0 bases and V 8 bases, and 12 bases lay outside the gene matches. The CDR3 is 17 amino acids. The germline gives CDR1 SGHRS, CDR2 YFSETQ.

The chain has TRBV11-2 and TRBJ1-2; possibly TRBD1 for D (6 bases). The V end lost 1 base, the J end lost 0 bases, and 6 bases lay between the germline ends. Germline V gives CDR1 SGHAT, CDR2 FQNNGV. CDR3 length equals 14 residues. In DNA, the CDR3 is TGTGCCAGCAGCTTAGCAGGGGCTAACTATGGCTACACCTTC. Translated: CASSLAGANYGYTF. Full variable domain (missing parts from reference TRBV11-2 and TRBJ1-2): EAGVAQSPRYKIIEKRQSVAFWCNPISGHATLYWYQQILGQGPKLLIQFQNNGVVDDSQLPKDRFSAERLKGVDSTLKIQPAKLEDSAVYLCASSLAGANYGYTFGSGTRLTVV.

This sequence joins TRBV6-5 and TRBJ2-7, with D possibly matching TRBD1 (6 bases). Looked up from germline, CDR1 is MNHEY and CDR2 is SVGAGI. Trimming removed 7 bases from V and 7 bases from J, with 23 bases in between. This CDR3 has 15 amino acids. The CDR3 nucleotides read TGTGCCAGCAAAATATCAGGGACAACGCCCGCTGAGCAGTACTTC. Amino acids: CASKISGTTPAEQYF.

The V call is TRBV14, the J call TRBJ2-2, with D unclear. V lost 3 bases and J lost 1, with 3 bases in between. There are 13 residues in the CDR3. In germline, CDR1 is SGHDN, CDR2 FVKESK. The DNA for the CDR3 is TGTGCCAGCAGCCACAAGAACACCGGGGAGCTGTTTTTT. As protein: CASSHKNTGELFF.

V gene TRBV29-1 combines with J gene TRBJ2-7; tentative D call: TRBD2 (7 bases). V was pared by 3 bases and J by 5 bases, with 11 bases between. CDR3 size: 12 residues. Germline CDR1 and CDR2: SQVTM and ANQGSEA. The CDR3 coding sequence is TGCAGCGTTGACAGGGGAGGGAACGAGCAGTACTTC. Translated: CSVDRGGNEQYF.

The CDR3, as DNA: TGTGCCAGCAGCAAAGGAGTAGCGAACATGACCTACGAGCAGTACTTC. It encodes CASSKGVANMTYEQYF. The rearrangement links TRBV21-1 to TRBJ2-7; the table's TRBD2 call for D was not verified on the DNA. TRBV21-1 is described as a pseudogene. The CDR3 totals 16 residues.

The chain recombines TRBV7-9 with TRBJ1-2; no firm D call. The germline CDR1 and CDR2 sequences are SEHNR and FQNEAQ (reference sequence). V was clipped by 5 bases and J by 4 bases, with 8 bases between them. The CDR3 is 12 amino acids. CDR3 region: CASSIQSYGYTF. In DNA form, the CDR3 reads TGTGCCAGCAGCATACAGTCCTATGGCTACACCTTC.

The chain employs TRBV5-4 and TRBJ1-2, with D possibly TRBD1 on 5 matching bases. The CDR3 has 13 residues. Trimming stripped 0 bases from V and 4 bases from J, with 7 bases between. Germline V lookup: CDR1 SGHNT, CDR2 YYREEE (reference sequence). The CDR3 bases are TGTGCCAGCAGCTTGGGTACAGGCTATGGCTACACCTTC. Translating it yields CASSLGTGYGYTF.